The entry below describes one T cell receptor (beta chain). Its antigen remains unidentified. V trimming: 1 base; J trimming: 6 bases; junction bases outside the gene matches: 3. Germline V gene data show CDR1 as MNHNS and CDR2 as SASEGT. There are 15 residues in the CDR3. Survey-level resolution applied to immunoSEQ assay v3.0. Produced via immunoSEQ multiplex PCR; TCRdb's table is partial and in-frame only. The sample has about 24,000 clones; around four fifths are singletons. This sample stems from a study of long-term antiretroviral therapy in people with HIV. Overall study findings and caveats: Spans of CDR3 length were tighter for HIV repertoires than for controls. Transplant donor controls retained higher diversity, though diversity increased after ART.

Sequenced here: unsorted PBMCs, sampled 0.4 years after starting antiretroviral therapy. The gene calls are TRBV6-1 and TRBJ1-5; TRBD1 matches at 10 bases. The source of this sequence is a man aged 50-60 years with HIV. The CDR3 loop is CASSEDGQGVQPQHF. The CDR3 DNA is TGTGCCAGCAGTGAAGATGGACAGGGGGTTCAGCCCCAGCATTTT.